The 28 T cell receptor beta chains below all came from one sample that was sequenced in a study of cytomegalovirus exposure and HLA in healthy donors. Clones were read by immunoSEQ multiplex PCR, and TCRdb kept only the in-frame ones, dropping some. The sample yields about 110,000 clones, approximately 86% seen once. The sequencing sample was made of PBMCs. Source of these receptors: a woman aged 18-30 years in good health and CMV-seronegative.

The CDR3 spells CASSWGRTEAFF. For the CDR3, the DNA is TGTGCCAGCAGCTGGGGGAGGACTGAAGCTTTCTTT. The chain carries TRBV5-6 and TRBJ1-1; tentatively, D is TRBD1 (5 bases). This CDR3 has 12 amino acids. Trimming took 3 bases from V and 5 from J, leaving 8 bases between them. Looked up from germline, CDR1 is SGHDT and CDR2 is YYEEEE.

The chain recombines TRBV6-5 with TRBJ1-1, with D hard to call. The CDR3 runs to 14 residues. In germline, CDR1 is MNHEY, CDR2 SVGAGI. V lost 6 bases and J 1 base, leaving 12 bases between the germline ends. The CDR3 coding sequence is TGTGCCAGCAGCTCGCGCCAGGCGAACACTGAAGCTTTCTTT. This sequence encodes CASSSRQANTEAFF.

V is TRBV5-4 and J is TRBJ1-1, with unresolved D. This CDR3 has 14 amino acids. Trimming stripped 7 bases from V and 4 bases from J, with 17 bases between. Germline V gene data show CDR1 as SGHNT and CDR2 as YYREEE (reference sequence). In DNA form, the CDR3 reads TGTGCCAGCCGGCCTTTGGGAGGGAGCACTGAAGCTTTCTTT. It encodes CASRPLGGSTEAFF.

The rearrangement links TRBV19 to TRBJ1-2; D not certain. Trimming cost V 5 bases and J 1 base, with 17 bases left between them. Per the germline V gene, CDR1 is LNHDA and CDR2 is SQIVND (reference sequence). The CDR3 is made up of 16 amino acids. CDR3 sequence (DNA): TGTGCCAGTAGTGAGGCGACCGGCTGGATTAACTATGGCTACACCTTC. Translated: CASSEATGWINYGYTF. The whole variable domain, filled in from reference TRBV19 and TRBJ1-2, reads DGGITQSPKYLFRKEGQNVTLSCEQNLNHDAMYWYRQDPGQGLRLIYYSQIVNDFQKGDIAEGYSVSREKKESFPLTVTSAQKNPTAFYLCASSEATGWINYGYTFGSGTRLTVV.

The chain combines TRBV2 with TRBJ1-2; 11 bases match TRBD1. Germline values: CDR1 SNHLY, CDR2 FYNNEI. The CDR3 runs 15 residues. Trimming took 1 base from V and 3 from J; bases not matched to a gene: 1. In DNA form, the CDR3 reads TGTGCCAGCAGTGAAGGGACAGGGGGCGACTATGGCTACACCTTC. Protein product: CASSEGTGGDYGYTF.

The chain carries TRBV13 and TRBJ2-5; maybe TRBD1 (5 bases). The CDR3 length is 15 residues. Germline loops: CDR1 PRHDT, CDR2 FYEKMQ (reference sequence). With 0 bases removed from V and 3 bases from J, the gap between germline ends came to 11 bases. The chain's CDR3 is CASSLGSREEETQYF. CDR3 DNA: TGTGCCAGCAGCTTAGGGTCCAGGGAAGAAGAGACCCAGTACTTC.

The chain uses TRBV7-2 and TRBJ1-5; 7 positions agree with TRBD1. The junction had 5 bases not matched to a gene; V was cut back by 5 bases and J by 7 bases. The germline gives CDR1 SGHTA, CDR2 FQGNSA. The CDR3 sequence is 13 residues long. CDR3 sequence reads: CASSARQGQPQHF. Written as DNA, the CDR3 is TGTGCCAGCAGCGCTAGACAGGGCCAGCCCCAGCATTTT.

The V and J genes are TRBV19 and TRBJ2-2; 7 bases fit TRBD1. The germline gives CDR1 LNHDA, CDR2 SQIVND (reference sequence). The V segment lost 10 bases and the J segment 2 bases; nucleotides outside the gene matches: 7. The CDR3 sequence is 14 residues long. CDR3 residues: CATSDRANTGELFF. CDR3 DNA: TGTGCCACGTCCGACAGGGCTAACACCGGGGAGCTGTTTTTT.

Here the CDR3 reads CASRAFAYEQYF. CDR3 coding DNA: TGTGCCAGCAGGGCATTTGCCTACGAGCAGTACTTC. The chain has TRBV2 and TRBJ2-7; no clear D gene. The CDR3 contains 12 residues. The germline V and J ends were trimmed by 6 bases and 2 bases, with 8 bases remaining between them. The germline gives CDR1 SNHLY, CDR2 FYNNEI.

This chain connects TRBV6-1 to TRBJ2-5, with a weak D call TRBD2 (5 bases). V lost 5 bases, J lost 5 bases, and 15 bases lay in between. The V gene's germline CDR1 is MNHNS and CDR2 SASEGT. The CDR3 extends over 14 amino acids. The chain's CDR3 is CASSWRALAETQYF. CDR3 bases: TGTGCCAGCAGTTGGCGGGCCCTCGCGGAGACCCAGTACTTC.

The chain is built from TRBV7-2 and TRBJ1-5, with TRBD1 as a possible D gene (6 bases). With 3 bases removed from V and 1 base from J, the gap between germline ends came to 10 bases. The CDR3 runs 15 residues. The germline V gene encodes CDR1 SGHTA and CDR2 FQGNSA. In DNA, the CDR3 is TGTGCCAGCAGCTTGTGGACAGAAAGCAATCAGCCCCAGCATTTT. Translation gives CASSLWTESNQPQHF.

The V gene is TRBV6-1, the J gene TRBJ2-5; D is ambiguous. V was cut by 1 base and J by 4 bases, with 13 bases left in between. Germline CDR1 and CDR2: MNHNS and SASEGT. This CDR3 contains 15 residues. The CDR3 sequence: CASSEGQAMIETQYF. CDR3 coding DNA: TGTGCCAGCAGTGAAGGTCAGGCGATGATAGAGACCCAGTACTTC.

The CDR3 DNA is TGTGCCAGCAGTAGGACAGGGTTAGAGACCCAGTACTTC. It specifies CASSRTGLETQYF. The genes are TRBV25-1 and TRBJ2-5; 8 bases align to TRBD1. The CDR3 extends over 13 amino acids. V lost 5 bases, J lost 4 bases, and 3 bases stayed unmatched. CDR1 is MGHDK, CDR2 SYGVNS, per germline.

This clone was found once. The V and J genes are TRBV11-2 and TRBJ1-5; 7 bases map to TRBD1. Germline CDR1 reads SGHAT; CDR2 reads FQNNGV. This CDR3 is built from 15 residues. V was pared by 4 bases and J by 0 bases, with 3 bases of the junction left unmatched. The CDR3 region is CASSSGQYSNQPQHF. The CDR3, as DNA: TGTGCCAGCAGCTCGGGACAGTATAGCAATCAGCCCCAGCATTTT.

The chain carries TRBV5-1 and TRBJ2-7; TRBD1 matches at 7 bases. This CDR3 has 15 residues. The germline CDR1 and CDR2 sequences are SGHRS and YFSETQ. Unmatched junction bases numbered 8, after V lost 4 bases and J lost 1 base. CDR3 DNA sequence: TGCGCCAGCAGCGGGGGACAGAATCCGTCCTACGAGCAGTACTTC. Encoded protein: CASSGGQNPSYEQYF.

The V and J genes are TRBV28 and TRBJ2-2, with 8 nucleotides matching TRBD1. J was trimmed by 6 bases and V by 4 bases; bases with no gene match: 4. The CDR3 length is 14 residues. Germline loops: CDR1 MDHEN, CDR2 SYDVKM. The CDR3 DNA reads TGTGCCAGCAGTTCTCAGGGGGCATCCGGGGAGCTGTTTTTT. Translating it yields CASSSQGASGELFF.

CDR3 region: CAISESAGFTDTQYF. The DNA for the CDR3 is TGTGCCATCAGTGAGTCTGCAGGGTTCACAGATACGCAGTATTTT. V and J are TRBV10-3 and TRBJ2-3; D possibly corresponds to TRBD1 (5 bases). The CDR3 extends over 15 amino acids. The V end lost 0 bases, the J end lost 2 bases, and 9 bases lay between the germline ends. Germline CDR1 reads ENHRY; CDR2 reads SYGVKD.

The J gene is TRBJ2-7, the V gene TRBV4-1; TRBD1 might be the D (6 bases). The CDR3 loop spans 13 amino acids. V lost 8 bases, J lost 3 bases, and 14 bases lay in between. CDR1 is MGHRA and CDR2 is YSYEKL in the germline V gene. The CDR3 sequence is CASSSDSFYEQYF. In nucleotides, the CDR3 is TGCGCCAGCTCCTCGGACAGCTTCTACGAGCAGTACTTC.

The gene calls are TRBV11-2 and TRBJ2-7; D unclear. The ends were cut back, 1 base at V and 2 bases at J, with 9 bases in the middle. CDR1 and CDR2 from the germline V gene are SGHAT and FQNNGV. The CDR3 spans 14 residues. CDR3 coding DNA: TGTGCCAGCAGCTTAGTCCCGGTGACCTACGAGCAGTACTTC. Residues: CASSLVPVTYEQYF.

For this clone: Other DNA sequences in this specimen translate into the identical CDR3. The chain combines TRBV5-1 with TRBJ1-1; D is ambiguous. This CDR3 has 13 residues. Trimming pared 1 base from V and 5 bases from J, leaving 9 bases between. The germline V gene has CDR1 SGHRS and CDR2 YFSETQ. The CDR3 region is CASSLRGGTEAFF. The CDR3 DNA reads TGCGCCAGCAGCTTGCGAGGCGGGACTGAAGCTTTCTTT.

The gene calls are TRBV7-9 and TRBJ2-1; 9 bases are shared with TRBD2. J lost 4 bases, V lost 5 bases, and 9 bases had no gene match. Germline V lookup: CDR1 SEHNR, CDR2 FQNEAQ (reference sequence). The CDR3 length is 16 residues. The CDR3 coding sequence is TGTGCCAGCAGCCCCCTTAGCGGGGGAGCATACAATGAGCAGTTCTTC. Translating gives CASSPLSGGAYNEQFF.

The chain joins TRBV6-1 to TRBJ2-3; no reliable D call. In germline, CDR1 is MNHNS, CDR2 SASEGT. Trimming shortened V by 2 bases and J by 2 bases, and 5 bases separated the two germline ends. This CDR3 contains 13 residues. CDR3 residues: CASSESFTDTQYF. In DNA, the CDR3 is TGTGCCAGCAGTGAATCCTTCACAGATACGCAGTATTTT.

This chain connects TRBV19 to TRBJ1-2; D is unclear. Trimming took 6 bases from V and 0 from J, leaving 17 bases between them. CDR3 length: 16 residues. Germline CDR1 is LNHDA and CDR2 is SQIVND (reference sequence). The CDR3 bases are TGTGCCAGTAGACGAAGTCCGGGAGGAGCTAACTATGGCTACACCTTC. Amino acid sequence: CASRRSPGGANYGYTF.

The CDR3 is CAWSVHRGNTEAFF. CDR3 bases: TGTGCCTGGAGTGTACACAGGGGGAACACTGAAGCTTTCTTT. The chain joins TRBV30 to TRBJ1-1; the match to TRBD1 covers 7 bases. Germline V CDR1 and CDR2: GTSNPN, SVGIG (reference sequence). This CDR3 is 14 amino acids long. V lost 0 bases, J lost 1 base, and 2 bases stayed unmatched.

The chain joins TRBV29-1 to TRBJ2-5; 9 bases are a match to TRBD2. Unmatched junction bases numbered 10, after V lost 4 bases and J lost 4 bases. Looked up from germline, CDR1 is SQVTM and CDR2 is ANQGSEA. The CDR3 is made up of 15 amino acids. In nucleotides, the CDR3 is TGCAGCGTTGTCCGATCTAGCGGGGTGGGAGAGACCCAGTACTTC. Translation gives CSVVRSSGVGETQYF.

The V gene is TRBV19, the J gene TRBJ1-1; TRBD1 matches at 7 bases. Germline V gene lookup returns CDR1 LNHDA and CDR2 SQIVND (reference sequence). The CDR3 has 13 amino acids. After removal of 7 bases from V and 3 bases from J, the junction contained 5 bases not matched to a gene. CDR3 residues: CASNQGGHTEAFF. DNA for the CDR3: TGTGCCAGTAATCAGGGGGGTCACACTGAAGCTTTCTTT.

The chain joins TRBV9 to TRBJ1-1, with D tentatively TRBD1 (6 bases). The germline CDR1 and CDR2 sequences are SGDLS and YYNGEE. The CDR3 covers 13 residues. V was cut by 3 bases and J by 3 bases, with 9 bases left in between. CDR3 DNA sequence: TGTGCCAGCAGCGCAACAGGGTACACTGAAGCTTTCTTT. It encodes CASSATGYTEAFF. The variable domain in full, completed from reference TRBV9 and TRBJ1-1, reads DSGVTQTPKHLITATGQRVTLRCSPRSGDLSVYWYQQSLDQGLQFLIQYYNGEERAKGNILERFSAQQFPDLHSELNLSSLELGDSALYFCASSATGYTEAFFGQGTRLTVV.

The chain is built from TRBV18 and TRBJ2-4, with D hard to call. This CDR3 has 17 amino acids. Germline V lookup: CDR1 KGHSH, CDR2 LQKENI. The V gene lost 2 bases and the J gene lost 6 bases, with 20 bases spanning the gap. The CDR3 bases are TGTGCCAGCTCACCAAGTCGCGCTGAGGCGCAAAGAAACATTCAGTACTTC. Encoded protein: CASSPSRAEAQRNIQYF. The full variable domain, its missing parts supplied by reference TRBV18 and TRBJ2-4, is NAGVMQNPRHLVRRRGQEARLRCSPMKGHSHVYWYRQLPEEGLKFMVYLQKENIIDESGMPKERFSAEFPKEGPSILRIQQVVRGDSAAYFCASSPSRAEAQRNIQYFGAGTRLSVL.